These 31 T cell receptor beta chains originate from one sample sequenced in a study of T cell repertoires in cytomegalovirus infection. Their specific antigens are unknown. TCRdb recomputed calls from the reads with MiXCR, one row per CDR3 protein. Of about 110,000 distinct CDR3 sequences listed, about 30% are singletons. The starting material was CD8+ T cells from cultured PBMCs, obtained from culture after CMV antigen stimulation. Receptor source: a human donor in good health (CMV status not recorded). Some clones in this sample may be carry-over from other donors' samples.

The chain has TRBV6-6 and TRBJ2-7, with no clear D. V was shortened by 2 bases and J by 1 base, with 15 bases between the two germline ends. The CDR3 spans 16 residues. The V gene's germline CDR1 is MNHNY and CDR2 SVGAGI (reference sequence). The CDR3 DNA follows: TGTGCCAGCAGTTACCCAACCCGCGAGGTTTCCTACGAGCAGTACTTC. Protein: CASSYPTREVSYEQYF.

This clonotype was picked up a small number of times. The CDR3 sequence is CASSLVGLSGSDPFSEAFF. The CDR3, as DNA: TGTGCCAGCAGCTTAGTGGGCCTTAGTGGGAGCGACCCCTTCTCTGAAGCTTTCTTT. This chain connects TRBV11-2 to TRBJ1-1; D call uncertain. Germline V gene sequence: CDR1 SGHAT, CDR2 FQNNGV. The CDR3 consists of 19 residues. V gave up 1 base and J gave up 6 bases, with 27 bases separating them.

This clonotype has at least ten counts. This chain uses TRBV15 with TRBJ1-1; D not certain. Trimming left V 4 bases short and J 2 bases short, with 11 bases between. The germline V gene has CDR1 LNHNV and CDR2 YYDKDF (reference sequence). The length of the CDR3 is 14 residues. The DNA for the CDR3 is TGTGCCACCAGCACCTTGGACGGAAACACTGAAGCTTTCTTT. Translated: CATSTLDGNTEAFF.

This clonotype was seen a handful of times. The J gene is TRBJ2-1, the V gene TRBV18; 8 nucleotides line up with TRBD1. Germline trimming cut 3 bases from V and 14 bases from J; bases unmatched to any gene: 21. Germline V gene sequence: CDR1 KGHSH, CDR2 LQKENI. This CDR3 is 17 amino acids long. This CDR3 reads CASSPMGGQAAGSVEFF. The CDR3 DNA is TGTGCCAGCTCACCCATGGGGGGACAGGCGGCTGGCAGTGTAGAGTTCTTC. Supplemented by reference TRBV18 and TRBJ2-1, the full variable domain reads NAGVMQNPRHLVRRRGQEARLRCSPMKGHSHVYWYRQLPEEGLKFMVYLQKENIIDESGMPKERFSAEFPKEGPSILRIQQVVRGDSAAYFCASSPMGGQAAGSVEFFGPGTRLTVL.

The sample holds many counts of this clonotype. The genes are TRBV7-9 and TRBJ2-1; TRBD1 matches 7 bases. This CDR3 has 16 residues. Germline CDR1 is SEHNR and CDR2 is FQNEAQ (reference sequence). V shed 10 bases and J 0 bases; nucleotides not matched to a gene: 12. CDR3 sequence: CAILGDQGDSYNEQFF. The DNA for the CDR3 is TGTGCCATCCTCGGGGACCAGGGGGACTCCTACAATGAGCAGTTCTTC. The full variable domain, rest sourced from reference TRBV7-9 and TRBJ2-1, is DTGVSQNPRHKITKRGQNVTFRCDPISEHNRLYWYRQTLGQGPEFLTYFQNEAQLEKSRLLSDRFSAERPKGSFSTLEIQRTEQGDSAMYLCAILGDQGDSYNEQFFGPGTRLTVL.

This clonotype occurred a few times. The chain links TRBV5-6 to TRBJ1-1; 7 nucleotides align to TRBD1. Germline V gene lookup returns CDR1 SGHDT and CDR2 YYEEEE. Trimming removed 2 bases from V and 6 bases from J; junction bases left unmatched: 4. This CDR3 has 13 residues. CDR3 protein: CASSLEGAAEAFF. Written as DNA, the CDR3 is TGTGCCAGCAGCTTAGAGGGGGCCGCTGAAGCTTTCTTT.

This clonotype has ten or more counts. The V gene is TRBV7-2, the J gene TRBJ2-7; perhaps D is TRBD1 or TRBD2 (5 bases each). V was clipped by 3 bases and J by 2 bases, with 11 bases between them. CDR3 length: 14 amino acids. Germline assignment: CDR1 SGHTA and CDR2 FQGNSA. CDR3 bases: TGTGCCAGCAGCTTCGGGACGGCAGCCTACGAGCAGTACTTC. Residues: CASSFGTAAYEQYF.

This clonotype was counted only a few times. The V gene is TRBV7-9, the J gene TRBJ2-7, with D uncertain. From germline, CDR1 is SEHNR and CDR2 FQNEAQ (reference sequence). V shed 4 bases and J shed 6 bases, with 10 bases lying between them. The CDR3 runs to 12 residues. Here the CDR3 reads CASSSSLGEQYF. In DNA form, the CDR3 reads TGTGCCAGCAGCTCGTCCCTGGGCGAGCAGTACTTC.

This chain links TRBV12-3 or TRBV12-4 with TRBJ2-3; the match to TRBD2 covers 8 bases. The ends lost 4 bases at V and 2 bases at J; junction bases unmatched: 8. The CDR3 is 16 residues long. DNA of the CDR3: TGTGCCAGCAGTTCCAGGGGCGGGGGGTACACAGATACGCAGTATTTT. This gives the protein CASSSRGGGYTDTQYF.

As to this clonotype: The junction departs from germline at one end; a sequencing error may be responsible. The chain recombines TRBV29-1 with TRBJ1-2; no definite D call. The CDR3 length is 14 residues. Germline assignment: CDR1 SQVTM and CDR2 ANQGSEA. DNA of the CDR3: TGCAGCGTTAAAGATCGAGGCCTGCTGCATGGCTACACCTTC. This codes for CSVKDRGLLHGYTF.

The CDR3 DNA reads as TGTGCCAGCAGCAATAGGGGGAGGGACAATGAGCAGTTCTTC. The encoded protein is CASSNRGRDNEQFF. This chain connects TRBV5-4 to TRBJ2-1, with D tentatively TRBD2 (7 bases). V shed 4 bases and J shed 5 bases, with 13 bases lying between them. CDR1 and CDR2 (germline): SGHNT, YYREEE (reference sequence). The CDR3 extends over 14 amino acids.

This clonotype was detected ten times or more. The chain couples TRBV7-6 to TRBJ2-4; 12 bases fit TRBD1. This CDR3 contains 16 residues. Germline V gene data show CDR1 as SGHVS and CDR2 as FNYEAQ. V was pared by 3 bases and J by 1 base, with 1 base of the junction left unmatched. CDR3 region: CASSLGQGAAKNIQYF. The CDR3 DNA reads as TGTGCCAGCAGCTTGGGACAGGGGGCGGCCAAAAACATTCAGTACTTC.

CDR3 region: CASSMGTDLNTEAFF. The CDR3 nucleotides read TGTGCCAGTAGTATGGGGACAGACCTGAACACTGAAGCTTTCTTT. V gene TRBV19 combines with J gene TRBJ1-1; TRBD1 aligns across 7 bases. The CDR3 has 15 residues. V gave up 3 bases and J gave up 0 bases; unmatched junction bases: 4. CDR1 and CDR2 (germline): LNHDA, SQIVND (reference sequence).

This clonotype was detected only a few times. The CDR3 region is CASSFPRNEQFF. The CDR3 DNA reads as TGTGCCAGCAGTTTCCCCCGGAATGAGCAGTTCTTC. The rearrangement links TRBV12-3 or TRBV12-4 to TRBJ2-1; D is ambiguous. The CDR3 consists of 12 residues. Trimming cost V 3 bases and J 7 bases, with 7 bases left between them.

This clonotype was recorded only once. Since a much larger clone is just one base distant, this may be a read error. The CDR3 DNA sequence: TGTGCCAGCAGCTCAAGGGCAGGGGGCCAGGAGACCCAGTACTTC. It specifies CASSSRAGGQETQYF. The chain couples TRBV11-2 to TRBJ2-5, with 8 bases identical to TRBD1. V trimming: 4 bases; J trimming: 5 bases; junction bases outside the gene matches: 9. The CDR3 sequence is 15 residues long. CDR1 is SGHAT, CDR2 FQNNGV, per germline.

The chain is built from TRBV7-6 and TRBJ2-5, with a possible D match to TRBD2 (5 bases). V lost 6 bases, J lost 5 bases, and 16 bases lay in between. Looked up from germline, CDR1 is SGHVS and CDR2 is FNYEAQ. The CDR3 totals 14 residues. CDR3 sequence reads: CASRSRIGGETQYF. The CDR3 DNA sequence: TGTGCCAGCAGATCGCGTATCGGAGGCGAGACCCAGTACTTC.

This clonotype was seen a handful of times. This chain links TRBV6-2 or TRBV6-3 with TRBJ1-2; 7 nucleotides line up with TRBD1. Germline CDR1 and CDR2: MNHEY and SVGEGT. The V segment lost 5 bases and the J segment 4 bases; nucleotides outside the gene matches: 4. The CDR3 consists of 13 residues. Here the CDR3 DNA reads TGTGCCAGCAGTATCGGGACAGCCTATGGCTACACCTTC. Amino acids: CASSIGTAYGYTF.

The chain is built from TRBV12-3 or TRBV12-4 and TRBJ2-3; 9 nucleotides align to TRBD2. This CDR3 comprises 15 residues. V dropped 6 bases and J dropped 4; count of bases not matched to a gene: 8. The CDR3 nucleotides read TGTGCCAGCAGGGCTCTAGCGGGGCTTGCAGATACGCAGTATTTT. Translated, it gives CASRALAGLADTQYF.

CDR3 loop: CASSYSFEGDYNEQFF. DNA of the CDR3: TGTGCCAGCAGTTACTCGTTTGAGGGGGACTACAATGAGCAGTTCTTC. V and J are TRBV6-6 and TRBJ2-1; D may be TRBD1 (6 bases). CDR3 size: 16 residues. Germline lookup yields CDR1 MNHNY and CDR2 SVGAGI (reference sequence). Trimming left V 0 bases short and J 3 bases short, with 12 bases between.

The J gene is TRBJ2-7, the V gene TRBV27; D uncertain. Germline CDR1 reads MNHEY; CDR2 reads SMNVEV (reference sequence). The CDR3 sequence is 13 residues long. Trimming left V 4 bases short and J 3 bases short, with 10 bases between. CDR3 in amino acids: CASSWFENYEQYF. CDR3 nucleotides: TGTGCCAGCAGTTGGTTTGAGAACTACGAGCAGTACTTC.

In its sample, this clonotype was seen a few times. The gene calls are TRBV7-3 and TRBJ1-3; D unresolved. The CDR3 is 13 amino acids. Germline assignment: CDR1 SGHTA and CDR2 FQGTGA. V lost 8 bases to trimming and J lost 0 bases, with 8 bases between them. The CDR3 DNA follows: TGTGCCAGCTTTGGCAGCTCTGGAAACACCATATATTTT. Protein product: CASFGSSGNTIYF. Variable domain in full (rest from reference TRBV7-3 and TRBJ1-3): GAGVSQTPSNKVTEKGKYVELRCDPISGHTALYWYRQSLGQGPEFLIYFQGTGAADDSGLPNDRFFAVRPEGSVSTLKIQRTERGDSAVYLCASFGSSGNTIYFGEGSWLTVV.

This sequence joins TRBV20-1 and TRBJ2-4, with D perhaps TRBD2 (6 bases). The germline CDR1 and CDR2 sequences are DFQATT and SNEGSKA (reference sequence). V shed 2 bases and J shed 5 bases, with 13 bases lying between them. The CDR3 runs 14 residues. Here the CDR3 DNA reads TGCAGTGCTAGATCAGGGACGGGGGAAAACATTCAGTACTTC. Protein sequence: CSARSGTGENIQYF.

This clonotype was picked up a small number of times. The chain employs TRBV9 and TRBJ1-1, with D possibly TRBD1 on 5 matching bases. The CDR3 runs 14 residues. V lost 4 bases to trimming and J lost 4 bases, with 14 bases between them. Germline V gives CDR1 SGDLS, CDR2 YYNGEE. This chain's CDR3 is CASSLSGSGTEAFF. As DNA, the CDR3 is TGTGCCAGCAGCCTTTCAGGGTCTGGCACTGAAGCTTTCTTT.

This chain joins TRBV12-3 or TRBV12-4 and TRBJ2-3; D unclear. This CDR3 contains 14 residues. With 3 bases removed from V and 2 bases from J, the gap between germline ends came to 9 bases. The CDR3 sequence is CASSFALFTDTQYF. The CDR3 nucleotides read TGTGCCAGCAGTTTTGCGCTCTTCACAGATACGCAGTATTTT.

This clonotype appeared a few times. V is TRBV11-2 and J is TRBJ2-7, with TRBD1 identical over 8 bases. Germline CDR1 reads SGHAT; CDR2 reads FQNNGV. The CDR3 extends over 12 amino acids. The V gene end was trimmed by 5 bases and the J gene end by 7 bases; junction bases not matched to a gene: 4. This chain's CDR3 is CASSPQGAEQYF. CDR3 DNA: TGTGCCAGCAGCCCGCAGGGGGCTGAGCAGTACTTC.

Ten or more counts support this clonotype. The rearrangement links TRBV15 to TRBJ1-2, with D hard to call. The CDR3 runs to 13 residues. Between the trimmed V and J ends, which lost 3 bases and 4 bases, there was a span of 9 bases. CDR1 LNHNV and CDR2 YYDKDF come from the germline V gene (reference sequence). The CDR3 reads CATSSRAIYGYTF. For the CDR3, the DNA is TGTGCCACCAGCAGCCGGGCTATCTATGGCTACACCTTC. Combining the CDR3 with reference TRBV15 and TRBJ1-2 gives the whole variable domain DAMVIQNPRYQVTQFGKPVTLSCSQTLNHNVMYWYQQKSSQAPKLLFHYYDKDFNNEADTPDNFQSRRPNTSFCFLDIRSPGLGDTAMYLCATSSRAIYGYTFGSGTRLTVV.

Written as DNA, the CDR3 is TGTGCCAGCAGCCCACGGGCCCGGGCGGTCACTGAAGCTTTCTTT. Translated, it gives CASSPRARAVTEAFF. V gene TRBV7-2 combines with J gene TRBJ1-1; D gene uncertain. The CDR3 length is 15 residues. V was pared by 5 bases and J by 4 bases, with 17 bases between. Per the germline V gene, CDR1 is SGHTA and CDR2 is FQGNSA. The full variable domain, rest sourced from reference TRBV7-2 and TRBJ1-1, is GAGVSQSPSNKVTEKGKDVELRCDPISGHTALYWYRQSLGQGLEFLIYFQGNSAPDKSGLPSDRFSAERTGGSVSTLTIQRTQQEDSAVYLCASSPRARAVTEAFFGQGTRLTVV.

J is TRBJ2-5 and V is TRBV7-6; D uncertain. The CDR3 length is 16 residues. The germline gives CDR1 SGHVS, CDR2 FNYEAQ. Trimming removed 5 bases from V and 5 bases from J, with 21 bases in between. The DNA for the CDR3 is TGTGCCAGCAGCCTCATTAGTGGGAAGCAAAGGGAGACCCAGTACTTC. This sequence encodes CASSLISGKQRETQYF.

This clonotype was counted between two and nine times. This chain links TRBV7-3 with TRBJ2-7; no firm D call. The length of the CDR3 is 16 residues. Germline loops: CDR1 SGHTA, CDR2 FQGTGA. Trimming pared 4 bases from V and 1 base from J, leaving 17 bases between. CDR3 region: CASSSPGPQRSYEQYF. In DNA form, the CDR3 reads TGTGCCAGCAGCTCCCCCGGGCCCCAGAGGTCCTACGAGCAGTACTTC.

V gene TRBV6-1 combines with J gene TRBJ2-2; D is undetermined. The CDR3 has 13 amino acids. V lost 5 bases to trimming and J lost 5 bases, with 9 bases between them. Germline CDR1 and CDR2: MNHNS and SASEGT. The CDR3 protein is CASSTTPTGELFF. In DNA form, the CDR3 reads TGTGCCAGCAGTACCACACCGACCGGGGAGCTGTTTTTT.

Only a few counts were recorded for this clonotype. The CDR3 protein is CASSSGGVRETQYF. The CDR3 nucleotides read TGTGCCAGCAGCTCGGGCGGGGTACGGGAGACCCAGTACTTC. The chain links TRBV7-8 to TRBJ2-5, with TRBD2 as a possible D gene (6 bases). V lost 4 bases and J lost 5, with 14 bases in between. This CDR3 region has 14 residues. The germline V gene encodes CDR1 SGHVS and CDR2 FQNEAQ.